Listed below are T cell receptor beta chains from one sample, sequenced in a study of blood T cells in healthy people across ages. Using its own MiXCR run on the 5' RACE reads, TCRdb lists one record per CDR3 protein. This table has roughly 700,000 distinct CDR3 sequences, 45% to 50% appearing once. Sequenced input: blood. These receptors came from a woman aged 55-70 years in good health. CDR3s include the opening cysteine and the closing phenylalanine or tryptophan. The D gene is left open where the match is weak. Only part of the rows carry a size: once, few, many, or a class if the clone is expanded.

j_call d_call clone_size v_call cdr3_aa cdr3_nt
TRBJ2-1 . . TRBV7-2 CASSFPYREQFF TGTGCCAGCAGCTTCCCATATAGGGAGCAGTTCTTC
TRBJ1-4 . few TRBV5-5 CASSFRGQQNEKLFF TGTGCCAGCAGCTTCAGAGGACAGCAAAATGAAAAACTGTTTTTT
TRBJ2-7 TRBD2 . TRBV20-1 CGATGLAGEQYF TGCGGTGCTACAGGACTAGCGGGGGAGCAGTACTTC
TRBJ1-5 . . TRBV24-1 CAIASGDQPQHF TGTGCCATCGCTTCAGGGGACCAGCCCCAGCATTTT
TRBJ2-4 TRBD2 few TRBV7-2 CASTFWRQGGEQYF TGTGCCAGCACCTTCTGGCGGCAGGGAGGGGAGCAGTACTTC
TRBJ2-5 . few TRBV18 CASSPQGYETQYF TGTGCCAGCTCACCACAGGGTTACGAGACCCAGTACTTC
TRBJ2-5 . many TRBV3-1 CASSQDERLETQYF TGTGCCAGCAGCCAAGATGAGCGGTTAGAGACCCAGTACTTC
TRBJ2-5 . . TRBV5-1 CASSTFSGQETQYF TGCGCCAGCAGCACGTTTAGCGGCCAAGAGACCCAGTACTTC
TRBJ1-3 TRBD1 few TRBV7-2 CASSWVPGTVGNTIYF TGTGCCAGCAGCTGGGTACCCGGGACAGTTGGAAACACCATATATTTT
TRBJ2-7 TRBD1 few TRBV11-1 CASTTGTGGFEQYF TGTGCCAGCACCACCGGGACAGGGGGCTTCGAGCAGTACTTC
TRBJ2-7 . many TRBV29-1 CSVEDAGVSYEQYF TGCAGCGTTGAAGATGCCGGGGTCTCCTACGAGCAGTACTTC
TRBJ2-7 TRBD1 few TRBV7-2 CASSPGTGRSYEQYF TGTGCCAGCAGCCCCGGGACAGGGAGAAGTTACGAGCAGTACTTC
TRBJ2-1 . . TRBV6-2/TRBV6-3 CASSSHRSSYNEQFF TGTGCCAGCAGTTCCCACAGGAGCTCCTACAATGAGCAGTTCTTC
TRBJ2-7 TRBD2 . TRBV6-4 CASSEPGRRVNEQYF TGTGCCAGCAGTGAACCCGGGAGGAGGGTCAATGAGCAGTACTTC
TRBJ2-1 . . TRBV3-1 CASTPGTRDEQFF TGTGCCAGCACCCCCGGGACCCGGGATGAGCAGTTCTTC
TRBJ2-7 TRBD2 . TRBV18 CASSPYPTGGLYEQYF TGTGCCAGCTCACCATACCCAACGGGAGGCCTCTACGAGCAGTACTTC
TRBJ2-1 . . TRBV27 CASIPSGGHPGNEQFF TGTGCCAGCATACCCTCTGGGGGCCACCCAGGCAATGAGCAGTTCTTC
TRBJ1-2 TRBD1 once TRBV20-1 CSAPQGGRGYTF TGCAGTGCTCCCCAGGGGGGGCGTGGCTACACCTTC
TRBJ1-2 . few TRBV15 CATSRDRQGSYGYTF TGTGCCACCAGCAGAGATCGGCAGGGGTCCTATGGCTACACCTTC
TRBJ2-7 . . TRBV4-1 CASSHIGGIYEQYF TGCGCCAGCAGCCATATCGGCGGAATCTACGAGCAGTACTTC
TRBJ2-1 TRBD2 many TRBV4-2 CASSRLAGDKGEQFF TGTGCCAGCAGCCGACTAGCGGGAGATAAGGGTGAGCAGTTCTTC
TRBJ2-1 TRBD2 . TRBV20-1 CSATPSGRNTNEQFF TGCAGTGCGACTCCTAGCGGGAGAAATACTAATGAGCAGTTCTTC
TRBJ2-3 . many TRBV4-2 CASSQVGPSDTQYF TGTGCCAGCAGCCAAGTGGGTCCGTCGGATACGCAGTATTTT
TRBJ2-2 TRBD2 . TRBV27 CASGASGNTGELFF TGTGCCAGCGGGGCTAGCGGCAACACCGGGGAGCTGTTTTTT
TRBJ2-7 . . TRBV29-1 CSVEKGEAPYEQYF TGCAGCGTTGAAAAGGGAGAGGCGCCCTACGAGCAGTACTTC
TRBJ1-2 . few TRBV27 CASSLTGRNYYGYTF TGTGCCAGCAGTTTAACGGGGCGGAACTACTATGGCTACACCTTC
TRBJ1-1 . few TRBV29-1 CSGHHARGQNTEAFF TGCAGCGGCCACCATGCCAGGGGCCAGAACACTGAAGCTTTCTTT
TRBJ2-1 TRBD2 . TRBV20-1 CSATTGRAIQETQFF TGCAGTGCTACCACGGGGAGGGCCATACAAGAGACCCAGTTCTTC
TRBJ2-2 . few TRBV18 CASSPDRRNTGELFF TGTGCCAGCTCACCTGACCGGAGAAACACCGGGGAGCTGTTTTTT
TRBJ2-5 . . TRBV28 CASNPSRIQETQYF TGTGCCAGCAATCCATCTAGAATCCAAGAGACCCAGTACTTC
TRBJ2-7 . . TRBV7-9 CASSCQGSYEQYF TGTGCCAGCAGCTGCCAGGGATCCTACGAGCAGTACTTC
TRBJ1-5 . . TRBV20-1 CSARQASGNQPQHF TGCAGTGCTAGGCAGGCGAGTGGGAATCAGCCCCAGCATTTT
TRBJ2-7 . . TRBV6-5 CATSYSTAASYEQYF TGTGCCACCAGTTACTCGACTGCGGCATCCTACGAGCAGTACTTT
TRBJ2-3 . . TRBV5-1 CASSEMPRVADTQYF TGCGCCAGCAGCGAAATGCCCCGGGTGGCGGATACGCAGTATTTT
TRBJ2-3 . few TRBV7-2 CASSPLLATDTQYF TGTGCCAGCAGCCCACTACTAGCCACAGATACGCAGTATTTT
TRBJ2-7 . few TRBV18 CASSGGRASQAAYEQYF TGTGCCAGCTCAGGAGGGAGAGCTAGCCAGGCTGCCTACGAGCAGTACTTC